This T cell receptor (beta chain) was captured by sequencing in a study of T-cell memory formation after mild COVID-19. Study-level information: TCR clusters mostly belonged to single donors.

TCRdb re-called the 5' RACE reads through MiXCR, storing one row per CDR3 protein. The data hold about 200,000 distinct CDR3 sequences, with about 16% observed a single time. The CDR3 has 14 amino acids. Germline CDR1 SQVTM, CDR2 ANQGSEA. V shed 4 bases and J shed 3 bases, with 13 bases lying between them. General study findings and limits: Mostly located in CM and EM were contracting CD4+ clones, with contracting CD8+ clones located in EMRA.

In the case of this clonotype: What it binds is not known.

This clonotype was sampled from an adult woman who had mild COVID-19 (a few samples of this study predate the infection). Cell type and time point are not known. The source material was PBMCs or a T cell subset sorted from them (not recorded which). This rearrangement joins TRBV29-1 to TRBJ1-5; D may be TRBD1 (5 bases). CDR3 nucleotide sequence: TGCAGCGTTGCCCAGGGAACCCTCAATCAGCCCCAGCATTTT. Amino acid sequence: CSVAQGTLNQPQHF.